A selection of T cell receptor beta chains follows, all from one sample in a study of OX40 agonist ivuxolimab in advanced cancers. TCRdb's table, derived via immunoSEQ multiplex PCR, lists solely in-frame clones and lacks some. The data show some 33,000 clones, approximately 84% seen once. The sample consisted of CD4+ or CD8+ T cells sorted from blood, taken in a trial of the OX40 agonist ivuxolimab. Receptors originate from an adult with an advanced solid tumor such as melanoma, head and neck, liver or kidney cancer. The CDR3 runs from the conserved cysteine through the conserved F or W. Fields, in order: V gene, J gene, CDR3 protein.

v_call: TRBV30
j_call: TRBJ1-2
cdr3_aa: CAWSMTGGAGDGYTF

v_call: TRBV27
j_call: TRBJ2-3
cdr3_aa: CASWRADTQYF

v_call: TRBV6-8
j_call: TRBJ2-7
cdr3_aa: CASSYSGTGGYEQYF

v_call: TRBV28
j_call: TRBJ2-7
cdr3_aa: CASSFRGSPYEQYF

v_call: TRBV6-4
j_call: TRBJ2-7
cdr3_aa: CASSYSSFYEQYF

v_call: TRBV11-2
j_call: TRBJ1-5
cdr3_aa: CASSFGDQPQHF

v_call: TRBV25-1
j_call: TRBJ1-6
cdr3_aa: CASSPSREVSPLHF

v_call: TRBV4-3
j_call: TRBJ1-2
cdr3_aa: CASSQAPWTGERVHGYTF

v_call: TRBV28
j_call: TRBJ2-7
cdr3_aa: CASSNKREGLLGEQYF

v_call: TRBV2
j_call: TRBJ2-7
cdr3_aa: CASNIKGDPYEQYF